The entry that follows covers one T cell receptor beta chain sequence. Some clones are missing from TCRdb's copy, which holds only in-frame ones; the method was immunoSEQ multiplex PCR. Found here are about 96,000 clones, just over 90% of them singletons; the top ten hold about 8.8%. The CDR3 is made up of 14 amino acids. V shed 0 bases and J shed 4 bases, with 7 bases lying between them. From germline, CDR1 is LGHNT and CDR2 FRNRAP. This sample was taken from a study of control samples from healthy donors and cancer patients. The chain employs TRBV12-5 and TRBJ1-3; D not certain. The sequence came from a young man in good health. Sequencing was done on a sample of blood. The CDR3 DNA reads as TGTGCTAGTGGTTTGGTGTCTCAGGGAAACACCATATATTTT. Its translation: CASGLVSQGNTIYF. Based on the CDR3 plus reference TRBV12-5 and TRBJ1-3, the full variable domain is DARVTQTPRHKVTEMGQEVTMRCQPILGHNTVFWYRQTMMQGLELLAYFRNRAPLDDSGMPKDRFSAEMPDATLATLKIQPSEPRDSAVYFCASGLVSQGNTIYFGEGSWLTVV.